The 30 T cell receptor beta chains listed next were all sequenced from one sample in a study of blood T cell repertoires in COVID-19. Libraries were prepared by immunoSEQ multiplex PCR; TCRdb keeps only in-frame clonotypes and omits some of them. The data contain 95,000 to 100,000 clones, around 80% of them singletons. The sample was peripheral blood. The receptors here all came from a man in his sixties or seventies with acute or convalescent COVID-19.

This clone came up once. V is TRBV6-4 and J is TRBJ1-2, with TRBD1 identical over 10 bases. Germline assignment: CDR1 MRHNA and CDR2 SNTAGT. This CDR3 region has 16 residues. V lost 4 bases and J lost 3; bases outside the gene matches: 8. Here the CDR3 reads CASSGDPGTGDYGYTF. CDR3 DNA: TGTGCCAGCAGTGGCGACCCCGGGACAGGGGACTATGGCTACACCTTC.

This sequence joins TRBV6-2 or TRBV6-3 and TRBJ2-1, with 11 nucleotides matching TRBD2. With V trimmed by 2 bases and J by 2 bases, 8 bases remained unmatched. This CDR3 has 18 amino acids. Germline V gene data show CDR1 as MNHEY and CDR2 as SVGEGT. This CDR3 is CASSYRTPGLAAYNEQFF. The CDR3 nucleotides read TGTGCCAGCAGTTACCGGACGCCGGGACTAGCGGCCTACAATGAGCAGTTCTTC.

The V and J genes are TRBV19 and TRBJ2-3; 8 bases line up with TRBD2. CDR1 and CDR2 from the germline V gene are LNHDA and SQIVND (reference sequence). V gave up 6 bases and J gave up 5 bases; unmatched junction bases: 16. CDR3 length: 17 amino acids. DNA for the CDR3: TGTGCCAGTAGGAAGACACTCACTAGCCGGGGGGGAGATACGCAGTATTTT. Protein product: CASRKTLTSRGGDTQYF.

The chain employs TRBV9 and TRBJ1-3; 11 bases map to TRBD1. J lost 2 bases, V lost 3 bases, and 7 bases had no gene match. The CDR3 spans 17 residues. Germline lookup yields CDR1 SGDLS and CDR2 YYNGEE. As DNA, the CDR3 is TGTGCCAGCAGCGCCACGACGGGACAGGGGGCTGGAAACACCATATATTTT. It encodes CASSATTGQGAGNTIYF.

The chain couples TRBV7-3 to TRBJ2-3; D call uncertain. The V gene's germline CDR1 is SGHTA and CDR2 FQGTGA. This CDR3 has 14 residues. Trimming removed 2 bases from V and 6 bases from J, with 12 bases in between. The DNA of the CDR3 is TGTGCCAGCAGCTTAGGCCTACAGCACGATACGCAGTATTTT. Translation gives CASSLGLQHDTQYF.

This clone turned up a few times. This chain joins TRBV7-2 and TRBJ2-6; 9 bases agree with TRBD1. The germline CDR1 and CDR2 sequences are SGHTA and FQGNSA. Trimming took 6 bases from V and 0 from J; bases not matched to a gene: 6. The CDR3 sequence is 17 residues long. The CDR3 nucleotides read TGTGCCAGCAGTCTTACAGGGGGCTTCTCTGGGGCCAACGTCCTGACTTTC. Amino acid sequence: CASSLTGGFSGANVLTF.

The chain couples TRBV6-5 to TRBJ2-7, with D possibly TRBD2 on 5 matching bases. Trimming left V 3 bases short and J 1 base short, with 10 bases between. Germline V CDR1 and CDR2: MNHEY, SVGAGI. This CDR3 is built from 14 residues. The CDR3 nucleotides are TGTGCCAGCAGTTATCACGCGGGTTCCTACGAGCAGTACTTC. This encodes CASSYHAGSYEQYF.

V and J are TRBV24-1 and TRBJ1-2; 7 bases fit TRBD1. J lost 4 bases, V lost 3 bases, and 10 bases had no gene match. Per germline, CDR1 KGHDR and CDR2 SFDVKD. The CDR3 sequence is 16 residues long. Here the CDR3 reads CATSDTGQESSYGYTF. In nucleotides, the CDR3 is TGTGCCACCAGTGATACCGGACAGGAGTCTAGCTATGGCTACACCTTC.

The V gene is TRBV30, the J gene TRBJ1-1; D not certain. Germline CDR1 is GTSNPN and CDR2 is SVGIG (reference sequence). The CDR3 spans 13 residues. Trimming cost V 1 base and J 4 bases, with 10 bases left between them. Written as DNA, the CDR3 is TGTGCCTGGAGTGGGTGGGCTACCACTGAAGCTTTCTTT. Translating it yields CAWSGWATTEAFF. Together with reference TRBV30 and TRBJ1-1, the CDR3 gives the full variable domain: SQTIHQWPATLVQPVGSPLSLECTVEGTSNPNLYWYRQAAGRGLQLLFYSVGIGQISSEVPQNLSASRPQDRQFILSSKKLLLSDSGFYLCAWSGWATTEAFFGQGTRLTVV.

The J gene is TRBJ1-4, the V gene TRBV12-3 or TRBV12-4; 7 positions agree with TRBD1. The CDR3 length is 13 residues. The ends lost 6 bases at V and 6 bases at J; junction bases unmatched: 4. The CDR3 DNA is TGTGCCAGCAGAAGACAGGGAGATGAAAAACTGTTTTTT. Its translation is CASRRQGDEKLFF.

This chain uses TRBV7-2 with TRBJ1-2; no clear D gene. V gave up 6 bases and J gave up 6 bases, with 23 bases separating them. Germline V gene sequence: CDR1 SGHTA, CDR2 FQGNSA. CDR3 length: 16 residues. CDR3: CASRPGLRISGDGYTF. The CDR3 DNA is TGTGCCAGCAGACCCGGGCTTCGGATCAGCGGCGATGGCTACACCTTC.

V is TRBV18 and J is TRBJ2-1; 8 positions agree with TRBD1. V shed 6 bases, J shed 7 bases, and the junction held 5 bases outside the gene matches. The CDR3 contains 13 residues. CDR1 KGHSH and CDR2 LQKENI come from the germline V gene. As DNA, the CDR3 is TGTGCCAGCTCGGACGGACAGGGAAATGAGCAGTTCTTC. It specifies CASSDGQGNEQFF. Using reference TRBV18 and TRBJ2-1 for the parts outside the CDR3, the full variable domain is NAGVMQNPRHLVRRRGQEARLRCSPMKGHSHVYWYRQLPEEGLKFMVYLQKENIIDESGMPKERFSAEFPKEGPSILRIQQVVRGDSAAYFCASSDGQGNEQFFGPGTRLTVL.

The chain couples TRBV12-3 or TRBV12-4 to TRBJ1-4; TRBD1 matches 7 bases. With 5 bases clipped from V and 7 bases from J, the junction kept 4 bases outside the gene matches. This CDR3 has 13 residues. The CDR3 loop is CASSPGQVEKLFF. As DNA, the CDR3 is TGTGCCAGCAGTCCTGGACAGGTTGAAAAACTGTTTTTT.

The chain uses TRBV3-1 (or the pseudogene TRBV3-2) and TRBJ1-5; D ambiguous. V dropped 0 bases and J dropped 7 bases, with 13 bases sitting between them. Looked up from germline, CDR1 is LGHDT and CDR2 is YNNKEL (reference sequence). The CDR3 is 15 amino acids. In DNA, the CDR3 is TGTGCCAGCAGCCAAGATGGCGGGTTTAGGCAGCCCCAGCATTTT. Its translation is CASSQDGGFRQPQHF.

The chain employs TRBV5-1 and TRBJ1-2; TRBD1 aligns across 7 bases. V lost 5 bases to trimming and J lost 5 bases; unmatched junction nucleotides: 6. The CDR3 has 13 residues. Germline assignment: CDR1 SGHRS and CDR2 YFSETQ. The CDR3 DNA reads TGCGCCAGCAGGCGTGACAGGGAATATGGCTACACCTTC. Protein sequence: CASRRDREYGYTF.

By proportion, this clone is medium-sized. The chain recombines TRBV9 with TRBJ2-7; TRBD2 might be the D (5 bases). There are 13 residues in the CDR3. Germline V lookup: CDR1 SGDLS, CDR2 YYNGEE. Trimming cost V 4 bases and J 7 bases, with 15 bases left between them. Here the CDR3 reads CASSRGSAEEQYF. Here the CDR3 DNA reads TGTGCCAGCAGCCGAGGGTCCGCGGAAGAGCAGTACTTC.

The chain recombines TRBV29-1 with TRBJ2-1; D is unresolved. The CDR3 has 13 amino acids. Trimming cost V 4 bases and J 7 bases, with 14 bases left between them. CDR1 is SQVTM, CDR2 ANQGSEA, per germline. CDR3 region: CSVGGSARNEQFF. The CDR3 DNA reads TGCAGCGTTGGTGGGTCAGCGAGGAATGAGCAGTTCTTC.

The chain carries TRBV18 and TRBJ2-5, with a tentative D call TRBD2 (5 bases). The CDR3 length is 13 residues. Germline CDR1 reads KGHSH; CDR2 reads LQKENI. Trimming stripped 8 bases from V and 5 bases from J, with 15 bases between. CDR3 protein: CASTTGVGETQYF. Written as DNA, the CDR3 is TGTGCCAGCACCACCGGGGTCGGGGAGACCCAGTACTTC.

The chain couples TRBV7-9 to TRBJ2-5, with 8 bases matching TRBD1. The CDR3 extends over 16 amino acids. With 3 bases clipped from V and 4 bases from J, the junction kept 10 bases outside the gene matches. Germline V gives CDR1 SEHNR, CDR2 FQNEAQ (reference sequence). For the CDR3, the DNA is TGTGCCAGCAGCTTCGGACAGGGAAATCGAGCAGAGACCCAGTACTTC. Amino acid sequence: CASSFGQGNRAETQYF.

This clone was detected once. V gene TRBV7-8 combines with J gene TRBJ2-5; D remains unclear. This CDR3 contains 16 residues. Trimming shortened V by 1 base and J by 2 bases, and 14 bases separated the two germline ends. Looked up from germline, CDR1 is SGHVS and CDR2 is FQNEAQ. The DNA for the CDR3 is TGTGCCAGCAGCTTAGGGCCCCACGCGGTACAAGAGACCCAGTACTTC. Residues: CASSLGPHAVQETQYF. Full variable domain (rest looked up from reference TRBV7-8 and TRBJ2-5): GAGVSQSPRYKVAKRGQDVALRCDPISGHVSLFWYQQALGQGPEFLTYFQNEAQLDKSGLPSDRFFAERPEGSVSTLKIQRTQQEDSAVYLCASSLGPHAVQETQYFGPGTRLLVL.

CDR3 bases: TGTGCCAGCAGTTTAAGGATAGGGGGCTATGGCTACACCTTC. This codes for CASSLRIGGYGYTF. The chain is built from TRBV27 and TRBJ1-2, with D maybe TRBD1 (6 bases). V lost 2 bases, J lost 4 bases, and 11 bases lay in between. Germline V gene lookup returns CDR1 MNHEY and CDR2 SMNVEV (reference sequence). The CDR3 runs 14 residues.

About this clone: A read error may produce the germline difference seen at one junction end. The V call is TRBV29-1, the J call TRBJ1-1; no definite D call. Germline CDR1 reads SQVTM; CDR2 reads ANQGSEA. The CDR3 totals 13 residues. In nucleotides, the CDR3 is TGCAGCGTTAAAGAGAGGATGAACACTGAAGCTTTCTTT. Translating gives CSVKERMNTEAFF.

The chain has TRBV5-1 and TRBJ2-5, with a possible D match to TRBD1 (6 bases). Germline V gene sequence: CDR1 SGHRS, CDR2 YFSETQ. The CDR3 is 13 amino acids. The V end lost 4 bases, the J end lost 5 bases, and 12 bases lay between the germline ends. The CDR3, as DNA: TGCGCCAGCAGCCCCAGGGGTACCGAGACCCAGTACTTC. It is translated as CASSPRGTETQYF.

This chain joins TRBV7-3 and TRBJ2-4; D possibly corresponds to TRBD1 (6 bases). Trimming took 0 bases from V and 10 from J, leaving 25 bases between them. The CDR3 extends over 18 amino acids. Germline values: CDR1 SGHTA, CDR2 FQGTGA. CDR3 nucleotides: TGTGCCAGCAGCTTAACGGGCCGCCTGGGACAAAGTCCCCGGATTCAGTACTTC. Protein: CASSLTGRLGQSPRIQYF.

V usage is TRBV25-1 and J usage is TRBJ2-7; TRBD2 is a possible D gene (5 bases). From germline, CDR1 is MGHDK and CDR2 SYGVNS. This CDR3 contains 16 residues. V lost 3 bases and J 1 base, leaving 16 bases between the germline ends. CDR3 residues: CASSDWGVIKSYEQYF. CDR3 sequence (DNA): TGTGCCAGCAGTGACTGGGGAGTCATTAAGTCCTACGAGCAGTACTTC.

The CDR3 region has the DNA TGTGCCAGCAGTGTGACAGCTTCAACTAATGAAAAACTGTTTTTT. This encodes CASSVTASTNEKLFF. The chain combines TRBV28 with TRBJ1-4, with TRBD1 as a possible D gene (5 bases). V was shortened by 5 bases and J by 0 bases, with 10 bases between the two germline ends. CDR1 MDHEN and CDR2 SYDVKM come from the germline V gene. The length of the CDR3 is 15 residues.

The chain recombines TRBV14 with TRBJ1-3, with D possibly TRBD1 on 6 matching bases. The length of the CDR3 is 16 residues. Trimming removed 1 base at V and 2 bases at J, with 12 bases between. Germline values: CDR1 SGHDN, CDR2 FVKESK. The DNA of the CDR3 is TGTGCCAGCAGCCAAGGAGGCGGGGGGCCTGGAAACACCATATATTTT. Its translation: CASSQGGGGPGNTIYF.

The chain employs TRBV5-1 and TRBJ2-4, with TRBD1 matching over 7 bases. This CDR3 comprises 13 residues. V was clipped by 4 bases and J by 10 bases; unmatched bases: 8. CDR1 is SGHRS and CDR2 is YFSETQ in the germline V gene. The CDR3 here is CASSEDRTDIQYF. In nucleotides, the CDR3 is TGCGCCAGCAGCGAGGACAGGACCGATATTCAGTACTTC. Full variable domain (missing parts from reference TRBV5-1 and TRBJ2-4): KAGVTQTPRYLIKTRGQQVTLSCSPISGHRSVSWYQQTPGQGLQFLFEYFSETQRNKGNFPGRFSGRQFSNSRSEMNVSTLELGDSALYLCASSEDRTDIQYFGAGTRLSVL.

This rearrangement joins TRBV5-1 to TRBJ2-5; tentatively, D is TRBD1 (6 bases). The V end was cut by 4 bases, the J end by 0 bases, with 10 bases between. This CDR3 region has 14 residues. CDR1 is SGHRS and CDR2 is YFSETQ in the germline V gene. CDR3 coding DNA: TGCGCCAGCAGCCCCGGGACACACCAAGAGACCCAGTACTTC. It translates to CASSPGTHQETQYF.

The chain employs TRBV6-5 and TRBJ2-7; TRBD1 is a possible D gene (6 bases). Germline CDR1 is MNHEY and CDR2 is SVGAGI. There are 14 residues in the CDR3. Trimming removed 5 bases from V and 2 bases from J, with 13 bases in between. The CDR3 DNA reads as TGTGCCAGCAGTCCAGGGGCCCGAGCCTACGAGCAGTACTTC. Amino acids: CASSPGARAYEQYF.